This TCR beta chain was captured by sequencing in a study of beta chain features in type 1 diabetes (dated by TCRdb to the late 2010s). In terms of the full investigation: Mean age, gender distribution, total cell number and subset yield were not different between patients and healthy donors. A total of 85 million to 140 million sorted cells were examined across all samples, and a strong correlation was observed between cell number per subset and RNA yield. The study compared the TCRB repertoires of sorted circulating CD4+ T cell subsets in recently diagnosed type 1 diabetes patients with those in matched healthy donors. Regulatory and stem cell-like memory subsets were isolated from only 8 patients and roughly eight healthy donors, whereas naive and central memory subsets came from all 30 or so donors.

The research as a whole found: Naive, central memory and regulatory TCRB repertoires appeared to be more similar among patients than among healthy donors. Type 1 diabetes patients showed a moderate but significant shortening of TCRB CDR3 length in all four CD4+ subsets. Patients with type 1 diabetes made fewer insertions and deleted more nucleotides at VDJ recombination sites, implying thymic rearrangement abnormalities. Because the HLA sub-analyses included only small numbers of individuals, any influence of HLA type on TCRB rearrangement was left unresolved. Because cDNA was sequenced instead of genomic DNA, activated cells with high expression could be over-represented, although the groups did not differ in activation or CD3 levels. PCR may preferentially amplify shorter templates, but because patient and control samples were amplified and corrected together, any resulting skew would affect both groups equally.

The High Capacity cDNA Reverse Transcription Kit was used to reverse transcribe all of the isolated RNA, meaning that expressed TCRB transcripts were what got sequenced. Deep immunoSEQ sequencing was applied to naive, central memory and regulatory T cell samples, giving an average of about 3.6 million total reads per sample. After sorted cells were lysed in RLT buffer, RNA was extracted with DNase-treated RNeasy Micro or Mini kits, with the choice depending on cell number. Each cell subset was processed on its own to prevent cross-contamination, while patient and healthy donor samples were processed together. The immunoSEQ multiplex PCR was used to amplify TCRB sequences from cDNA, yielding 87-bp fragments that span the CDR3 region. Sequencing of the amplicons was performed on the Illumina HiSeq platform. Per the source publication's procedure: PCR bias was corrected computationally using synthetic template baselines, and reads within Hamming distance 2 were collapsed, with unmergeable singletons discarded. Reads were aligned against IMGT so that V, D and J genes, CDR3 length and insertions or deletions at six rearrangement sites could be assigned. Within each subset, clonotype counts were normalized to sorted cell number, after which true diversity and Gini coefficients were computed with the tcR R package. The overlap coefficient, calculated on TCRB nucleotide sequences, was used to measure repertoire sharing. As a proxy for the pre-selection repertoire, out-of-frame TCRB sequences from naive cells were analyzed. Not all clones reach the TCRdb copy of this immuneACCESS table, which keeps in-frame sequences only. Checked studies attribute under half of the gap to unresolved V genes and leave the rest unexplained. V, J and clone size were drawn from that table, and D and trimming were deduced from the DNA. The sample records 600,000 to 650,000 clones, about a sixth of which are singletons. Roughly 0.098% of the sample comes from the top ten.

Regarding this clone: Its cognate antigen has yet to be identified. Base qualities are not provided; no much larger clone lies one nucleotide away.

Each donor gave one peripheral blood draw, averaging approximately 110 mL, which was collected into heparinised tubes. A BD FACSAria II and a panel including CD45RO, CCR7, CD25, CD127, CD95 and CD27 were used to sort naive, central memory, regulatory and stem cell-like memory CD4+ T cells. All sorted populations exceeded 95% purity. Right away, PBMCs were isolated by Lymphoprep density gradient centrifugation and were stained directly, with no culture step. Samples were stained and sorted in pairs, with one healthy donor and one patient per experiment, so that batch effects were minimized. V is cut by 1 base and J by 8 bases, and the space between the germline ends is 12 bases. The germline V gene yields LGHNT for CDR1 and FRNRAP for CDR2. Spanning cysteine to phenylalanine, the CDR3 consists of 14 amino acids. Only the CDR3 DNA is retained, 42 bases long and in frame from the first base.

The sequenced sample consisted of naive CD4+ T cells from blood. The intended sense of this specimen's cell subset or site label: true naive CD4+ T cells. The receptor's source is a man between 18 and 29 years old in good health. The chain couples TRBV12-5 to TRBJ2-1; confidence is insufficient to name the D gene. Here the CDR3 is given as CASGLGARGHEQFF. Here is the DNA: TGTGCTAGTGGTTTGGGGGCTAGAGGTCATGAGCAGTTCTTC. The full variable domain, with segments outside the CDR3 supplied by the reference TRBV12-5 and TRBJ2-1 proteins, appears as DARVTQTPRHKVTEMGQEVTMRCQPILGHNTVFWYRQTMMQGLELLAYFRNRAPLDDSGMPKDRFSAEMPDATLATLKIQPSEPRDSAVYFCASGLGARGHEQFFGPGTRLTVL.